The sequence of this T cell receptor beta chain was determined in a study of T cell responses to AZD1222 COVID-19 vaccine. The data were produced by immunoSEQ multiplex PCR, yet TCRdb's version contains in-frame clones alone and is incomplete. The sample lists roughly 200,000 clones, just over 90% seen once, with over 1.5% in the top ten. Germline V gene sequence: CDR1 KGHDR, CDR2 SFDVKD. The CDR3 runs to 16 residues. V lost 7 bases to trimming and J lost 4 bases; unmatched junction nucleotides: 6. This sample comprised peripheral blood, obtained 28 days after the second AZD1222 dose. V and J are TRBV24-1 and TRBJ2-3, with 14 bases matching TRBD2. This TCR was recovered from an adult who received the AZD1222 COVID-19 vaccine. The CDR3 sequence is CATSHGLAGGADTQYF. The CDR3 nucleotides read TGTGCCACCAGCCACGGACTAGCGGGAGGCGCAGATACGCAGTATTTT.